This TCR beta chain was sequenced for a study of T-cell memory formation after mild COVID-19. TCRdb reprocessed the 5' RACE reads with MiXCR, giving one entry per CDR3 protein. The sample has about 290,000 distinct CDR3 sequences; approximately 15% are singletons. The V and J ends lost 5 bases and 3 bases, in that order; junction bases with no gene match: 12. The length of the CDR3 is 17 residues. The germline gives CDR1 SGHVS, CDR2 FNYEAQ. This clonotype was observed a handful of times. The chain combines TRBV7-6 with TRBJ2-5; 10 bases are shared with TRBD1. The sample comprised PBMCs or a T cell subset sorted from them (not recorded which). The receptor's source is a man between 18 and 29 years old who had mild COVID-19 (a few samples of this study predate the infection). Cell type and time point are not known. The CDR3 loop is CASSRGLGQGFKETQYF. CDR3 nucleotide sequence: TGTGCCAGCAGCAGGGGGCTGGGACAGGGGTTCAAAGAGACCCAGTACTTC.